One and the same sample provided the 22 T cell receptor beta chains below, sequenced in a study of blood T cell repertoires in COVID-19. Assay: immunoSEQ multiplex PCR; the TCRdb copy retains only in-frame clones and omits some. This table has about 150,000 clones, under 85% appearing once. The sequencing sample was made of peripheral blood. The receptor set was obtained from a man aged 50 to 60 with active or convalescent COVID-19.

The J gene is TRBJ2-1, the V gene TRBV2; D unclear. The CDR3 loop spans 11 amino acids. Germline lookup yields CDR1 SNHLY and CDR2 FYNNEI. Trimming pared 6 bases from V and 10 bases from J, leaving 10 bases between. CDR3 nucleotides: TGTGCCAGCAGGCAGAGCGCCGAGCAGTTCTTC. It specifies CASRQSAEQFF.

The CDR3 sequence: CASSPAGGGTEAFF. CDR3 DNA sequence: TGTGCCAGCTCACCAGCGGGCGGGGGCACTGAAGCTTTCTTT. The rearrangement links TRBV18 to TRBJ1-1; possible D gene TRBD1, 5 bases. V lost 2 bases, J lost 4 bases, and 11 bases lay in between. CDR3 length: 14 amino acids. The germline V gene has CDR1 KGHSH and CDR2 LQKENI. The full variable domain, completed using reference TRBV18 and TRBJ1-1, is NAGVMQNPRHLVRRRGQEARLRCSPMKGHSHVYWYRQLPEEGLKFMVYLQKENIIDESGMPKERFSAEFPKEGPSILRIQQVVRGDSAAYFCASSPAGGGTEAFFGQGTRLTVV.

The V call is TRBV19, the J call TRBJ2-1; 8 bases are shared with TRBD1. Germline-derived CDR1 and CDR2 are LNHDA and SQIVND (reference sequence). The CDR3 is 15 residues long. V shed 4 bases, J shed 4 bases, and the junction held 6 bases outside the gene matches. In DNA form, the CDR3 reads TGTGCCAGTAGTACGGCCGGGACAGGTTACAATGAGCAGTTCTTC. This codes for CASSTAGTGYNEQFF.

The gene calls are TRBV5-6 and TRBJ1-3, with unresolved D. Germline-derived CDR1 and CDR2 are SGHDT and YYEEEE. V lost 1 base to trimming and J lost 2 bases, with 10 bases between them. The CDR3 spans 15 residues. The CDR3 DNA follows: TGTGCCAGCAGCTTGCCGCGGGCGGCTGGAAACACCATATATTTT. Translating it yields CASSLPRAAGNTIYF.

The rearrangement uses TRBV5-1 and TRBJ2-7; possible D gene TRBD2, 5 bases. The V end lost 4 bases, the J end lost 2 bases, and 13 bases lay between the germline ends. This CDR3 has 14 amino acids. Germline CDR1 reads SGHRS; CDR2 reads YFSETQ. For the CDR3, the DNA is TGCGCCAGCAGCAAATCTAGCAACCCCTACGAGCAGTACTTC. Its translation is CASSKSSNPYEQYF.

V gene TRBV9 combines with J gene TRBJ2-7; TRBD2 aligns across 8 bases. V lost 0 bases to trimming and J lost 3 bases; unmatched junction nucleotides: 5. The CDR3 has 15 amino acids. Per germline, CDR1 SGDLS and CDR2 YYNGEE. The CDR3 sequence is CASSVAPRGDYEQYF. The CDR3 DNA sequence: TGTGCCAGCAGCGTAGCTCCGCGGGGGGACTACGAGCAGTACTTC.

This sequence joins TRBV30 and TRBJ1-4; a weak D match, TRBD1 (6 bases). V was cut by 5 bases and J by 8 bases, with 12 bases left in between. Per germline, CDR1 GTSNPN and CDR2 SVGIG (reference sequence). The CDR3 totals 12 residues. The CDR3 nucleotides read TGTGCCTGGTGGGGGGGCGGAGAAAAACTGTTTTTT. Residues: CAWWGGGEKLFF.

The chain combines TRBV2 with TRBJ1-5; 7 bases agree with TRBD1. V shed 2 bases, J shed 3 bases, and the junction held 4 bases outside the gene matches. There are 15 residues in the CDR3. Per germline, CDR1 SNHLY and CDR2 FYNNEI. CDR3 in amino acids: CASSELGQDNQPQHF. As DNA, the CDR3 is TGTGCCAGCAGTGAATTAGGACAGGACAATCAGCCCCAGCATTTT.

This clone was counted only a few times. The chain links TRBV11-3 to TRBJ1-6; TRBD1 matches 8 bases. V dropped 5 bases and J dropped 7; count of bases not matched to a gene: 4. The CDR3 length is 14 residues. CDR1 SGHNT and CDR2 YENEEA come from the germline V gene. The CDR3 DNA reads as TGTGCCAGCAGCCCAGGGGGCAGGAATTCACCCCTCCACTTT. Translated: CASSPGGRNSPLHF.

The V and J genes are TRBV6-5 and TRBJ2-1; 12 bases are shared with TRBD2. J was trimmed by 7 bases and V by 4 bases; bases with no gene match: 5. Germline CDR1 and CDR2: MNHEY and SVGAGI. This CDR3 comprises 15 residues. For the CDR3, the DNA is TGTGCCAGCAGTTTCATGACTAGCGGGGGAAATGAGCAGTTCTTC. Protein sequence: CASSFMTSGGNEQFF.

The chain employs TRBV7-9 and TRBJ2-2, with TRBD2 matching over 7 bases. The CDR3 covers 13 residues. V gave up 8 bases and J gave up 4 bases; unmatched junction bases: 4. Germline V lookup: CDR1 SEHNR, CDR2 FQNEAQ (reference sequence). CDR3: CASLTSLTGELFF. CDR3 DNA sequence: TGTGCCAGCCTGACTAGCCTCACCGGGGAGCTGTTTTTT.

The chain joins TRBV27 to TRBJ1-1; a possible D gene is TRBD1 (6 bases). Germline CDR1 and CDR2: MNHEY and SMNVEV (reference sequence). The CDR3 is 13 amino acids. V shed 0 bases and J shed 11 bases, with 13 bases lying between them. CDR3 DNA: TGTGCCAGCAGTTTATCGGCAGGGGTGGGGGCTTTCTTT. Translated: CASSLSAGVGAFF.

The chain employs TRBV12-5 and TRBJ2-3, with 10 bases aligning to TRBD1. The CDR3 is made up of 15 amino acids. CDR1 and CDR2 (germline): LGHNT, FRNRAP. Trimming took 0 bases from V and 5 from J; bases not matched to a gene: 2. The CDR3: CASGLVGTGVDTQYF. The CDR3 region has the DNA TGTGCTAGTGGTTTGGTCGGGACAGGGGTAGATACGCAGTATTTT.

This chain joins TRBV30 and TRBJ1-5; perhaps TRBD1 as D (5 bases). CDR3 length: 13 amino acids. Germline loops: CDR1 GTSNPN, CDR2 SVGIG (reference sequence). V shed 2 bases and J shed 7 bases, with 12 bases lying between them. CDR3 in amino acids: CAWSQGEGQPQHF. The CDR3 coding sequence is TGTGCCTGGAGTCAAGGGGAGGGGCAGCCCCAGCATTTT.

This chain uses TRBV28 with TRBJ1-2, with 12 bases identical to TRBD1. This CDR3 is built from 15 residues. V gave up 8 bases and J gave up 4 bases; unmatched junction bases: 8. Germline loops: CDR1 MDHEN, CDR2 SYDVKM. CDR3 loop: CASFSGTGGSYGYTF. The CDR3 nucleotides read TGTGCCAGCTTTTCCGGGACAGGGGGCTCCTATGGCTACACCTTC.

The gene calls are TRBV12-3 or TRBV12-4 and TRBJ1-1; D is unresolved. Trimming left V 3 bases short and J 2 bases short, with 7 bases between. CDR3 length: 13 residues. The CDR3 DNA follows: TGTGCCAGCAGTTTGGTCAGAAACACTGAAGCTTTCTTT. Protein: CASSLVRNTEAFF.

This sequence joins TRBV12-3 or TRBV12-4 and TRBJ1-1; weak D call: TRBD1 (6 bases). The CDR3 runs 12 residues. The V end was cut by 6 bases, the J end by 10 bases, with 15 bases between. The CDR3 spells CASSSDRSGAFF. In nucleotides, the CDR3 is TGTGCCAGCAGCTCCGACAGGTCTGGAGCTTTCTTT.

This chain connects TRBV5-6 to TRBJ1-1; tentatively, D is TRBD1 (6 bases). The CDR3 length is 12 residues. Germline V gene sequence: CDR1 SGHDT, CDR2 YYEEEE. Trimming removed 1 base at V and 10 bases at J, with 11 bases between. The CDR3 DNA reads as TGTGCCAGCAGCTTGCGGACAGTGGGAGCTTTCTTT. Translated: CASSLRTVGAFF.

The chain's CDR3 is CASSADRGYGYTF. In DNA form, the CDR3 reads TGTGCCAGCAGCGCGGACAGGGGCTATGGCTACACCTTC. The J gene is TRBJ1-2, the V gene TRBV13; 9 positions agree with TRBD1. The CDR3 spans 13 residues. V shed 5 bases and J 4 bases; nucleotides not matched to a gene: 2. Germline CDR1 PRHDT, CDR2 FYEKMQ (reference sequence).

V usage is TRBV27 and J usage is TRBJ1-3; 9 bases match TRBD1. From germline, CDR1 is MNHEY and CDR2 SMNVEV (reference sequence). The CDR3 is 15 amino acids. Trimming at V came to 5 bases and at J to 4 bases, leaving 6 bases not matched to a gene. The CDR3 protein is CASSRHRGPGNTIYF. The CDR3 DNA follows: TGTGCCAGCAGTAGACACAGGGGGCCGGGAAACACCATATATTTT.

The chain has TRBV13 and TRBJ2-1; D gene ambiguous. Germline values: CDR1 PRHDT, CDR2 FYEKMQ (reference sequence). V lost 3 bases to trimming and J lost 6 bases, with 3 bases between them. CDR3 length: 11 residues. CDR3 coding DNA: TGTGCCAGCAGCTTCGGCAATGAGCAGTTCTTC. Its protein is CASSFGNEQFF.

CDR3 loop: CASSIRGTNTGELFF. CDR3 nucleotide sequence: TGCGCCAGCAGCATCAGGGGGACGAACACCGGGGAGCTGTTTTTT. The chain uses TRBV5-1 and TRBJ2-2; 7 bases align to TRBD1. Germline CDR1 reads SGHRS; CDR2 reads YFSETQ. CDR3 length: 15 amino acids. Trimming at V came to 4 bases and at J to 0 bases, leaving 3 bases not matched to a gene.